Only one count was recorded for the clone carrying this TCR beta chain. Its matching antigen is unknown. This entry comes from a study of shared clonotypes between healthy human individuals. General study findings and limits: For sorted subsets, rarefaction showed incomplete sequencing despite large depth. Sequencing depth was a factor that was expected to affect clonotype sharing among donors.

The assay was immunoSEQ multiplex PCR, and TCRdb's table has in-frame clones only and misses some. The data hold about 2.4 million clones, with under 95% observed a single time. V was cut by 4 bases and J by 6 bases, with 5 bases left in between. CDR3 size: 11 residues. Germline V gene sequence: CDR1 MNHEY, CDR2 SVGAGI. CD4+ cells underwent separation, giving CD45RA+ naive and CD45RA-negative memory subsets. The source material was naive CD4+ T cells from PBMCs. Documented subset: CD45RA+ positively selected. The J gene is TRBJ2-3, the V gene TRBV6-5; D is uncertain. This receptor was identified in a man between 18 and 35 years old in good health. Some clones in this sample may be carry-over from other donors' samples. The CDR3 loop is CASSFRDTQYF. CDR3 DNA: TGTGCCAGCAGTTTCAGGGATACGCAGTATTTT.